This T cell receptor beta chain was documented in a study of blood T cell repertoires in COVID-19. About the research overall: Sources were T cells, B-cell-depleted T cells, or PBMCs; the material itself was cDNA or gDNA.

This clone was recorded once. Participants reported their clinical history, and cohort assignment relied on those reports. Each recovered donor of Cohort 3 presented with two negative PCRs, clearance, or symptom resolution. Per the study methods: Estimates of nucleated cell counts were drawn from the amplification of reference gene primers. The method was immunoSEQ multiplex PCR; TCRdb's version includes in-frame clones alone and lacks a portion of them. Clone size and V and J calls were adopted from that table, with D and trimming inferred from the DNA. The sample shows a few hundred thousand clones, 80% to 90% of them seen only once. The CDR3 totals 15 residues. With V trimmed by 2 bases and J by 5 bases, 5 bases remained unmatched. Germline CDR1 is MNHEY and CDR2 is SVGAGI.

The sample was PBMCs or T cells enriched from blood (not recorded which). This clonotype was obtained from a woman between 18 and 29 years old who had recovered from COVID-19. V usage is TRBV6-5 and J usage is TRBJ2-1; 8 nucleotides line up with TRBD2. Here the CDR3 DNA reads TGTGCCAGCAGTTACGATCCGGGAGGGGACAATGAGCAGTTCTTC. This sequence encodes CASSYDPGGDNEQFF.